This TCR beta chain was found in a study of spatial heterogeneity in lung cancer. Study summary: Averaged across combinations, each unique TCR and UMI pairing appeared more than ten times in raw reads, which were uncorrected. Study outcomes and limitations: Tumor mutation counts were tracked by expanded intratumoral alpha and beta TCR counts.

TCRdb processed the 5' RACE reads anew with MiXCR; each CDR3 protein has one entry. Counted here are approximately 2,200 distinct CDR3 sequences, about 1% occurring once; the ten biggest clones make up around 20%. Germline V gene lookup returns CDR1 MDHEN and CDR2 SYDVKM. V was trimmed by 3 bases and J by 3 bases, leaving 12 bases between them. This CDR3 has 14 amino acids. The time point: sample taken at primary tumor resection. Sequencing was performed on whole RNA extracted from tumor and nontumor lung tissue, or from frozen PBMC, and the material was left unsorted. This clonotype is large in the sample. Its cognate antigen is unknown.

Source: lung tumor tissue, taken at surgery. This clonotype originated in a male donor with early-stage non-small cell lung cancer. V is TRBV28 and J is TRBJ2-7; a possible D gene is TRBD1 (6 bases). DNA of the CDR3: TGTGCCAGCAGTTTCCGACAGGAGGTCTACGAGCAGTACTTC. Translated: CASSFRQEVYEQYF. The complete variable domain, with remaining parts taken from reference TRBV28 and TRBJ2-7, reads DVKVTQSSRYLVKRTGEKVFLECVQDMDHENMFWYRQDPGLGLRLIYFSYDVKMKEKGDIPEGYSVSREKKERFSLILESASTNQTSMYLCASSFRQEVYEQYFGPGTRLTVT.